A selection of T cell receptor beta chains follows, all from one sample in a study of cytomegalovirus exposure and HLA in healthy donors. Sequencing used immunoSEQ multiplex PCR; TCRdb keeps in-frame clones, though not all of them. The table has about 110,000 clones, 74% seen once; the top ten hold 12% to 15%. Source material: PBMCs. These receptors originate from a woman between 35 and 50 years old in good health and CMV-seropositive. CDR3s include the opening cysteine and the closing phenylalanine or tryptophan. Each record gives: V gene, clone size, D gene, J gene, CDR3 protein, CDR3 DNA. The D gene is left open where the match is weak. Clone size is not always given. Where it is, it says once, few, many or a class for expanded clones.

TRBV11-2	NA	NA	TRBJ1-1	CASSLAPGAFF	TGTGCCAGCAGCTTAGCGCCCGGAGCTTTCTTT
TRBV6-5	NA	NA	TRBJ1-4	CASSYSFRGKREKLFF	TGTGCCAGCAGTTACTCGTTTAGGGGAAAGAGAGAAAAACTGTTTTTT
TRBV11-2	NA	NA	TRBJ2-2	CASSLVARPSTGELFF	TGTGCCAGCAGCTTAGTAGCCCGCCCGAGCACCGGGGAGCTGTTTTTT
TRBV2	NA	NA	TRBJ1-6	CATQWGDGNSPLHF	TGTGCCACCCAGTGGGGGGATGGTAATTCACCCCTCCACTTT
TRBV4-2	NA	NA	TRBJ2-2	CASSQDLSGESTGELFF	TGTGCCAGCAGCCAAGATCTTTCGGGGGAGAGCACCGGGGAGCTGTTTTTT
TRBV30	NA	NA	TRBJ1-5	CAWSQGFNQPQHF	TGTGCCTGGAGCCAGGGTTTCAATCAGCCCCAGCATTTT
TRBV7-2	NA	NA	TRBJ2-3	CASKRYSTDTQYF	TGTGCCAGTAAGCGCTATAGCACAGATACGCAGTATTTT
TRBV6-5	NA	TRBD1	TRBJ1-2	CASRIDRDYGYTF	TGTGCCAGCAGGATAGACAGGGATTATGGCTACACCTTC
TRBV6-1	NA	NA	TRBJ2-7	CASSELGAGGQYF	TGTGCCAGCAGTGAATTGGGGGCAGGAGGGCAGTACTTC
TRBV14	NA	NA	TRBJ2-5	CASSQVLISGTQYF	TGTGCCAGCAGCCAAGTGTTAATCTCCGGGACCCAGTACTTC
TRBV5-4	NA	NA	TRBJ1-2	CASSLGVGGAGYTF	TGTGCCAGCAGCTTGGGTGTAGGGGGAGCTGGCTACACCTTC
TRBV19	NA	TRBD1	TRBJ1-5	CASSIDYRGNQPQHF	TGTGCCAGTAGTATCGACTACAGGGGGAATCAGCCCCAGCATTTT
TRBV25-1	few	TRBD1	TRBJ1-1	CASSAYRGPTEAFF	TGTGCCAGCAGTGCCTACAGGGGGCCGACTGAAGCTTTCTTT
TRBV4-1	NA	NA	TRBJ1-6	CASSQDPPSSPLHF	TGCGCCAGCAGCCAAGATCCCCCTTCCTCACCCCTCCACTTT
TRBV5-8	NA	TRBD1	TRBJ2-1	CASSLDRGSYNEQFF	TGTGCCAGCAGCTTGGACAGGGGCTCCTACAATGAGCAGTTCTTC
TRBV6-6	NA	TRBD2	TRBJ2-7	CASRSVSGGSYEQYF	TGTGCCAGCAGATCCGTTAGCGGGGGATCCTACGAGCAGTACTTC
TRBV29-1	NA	TRBD1	TRBJ1-1	CSVGVMEGATEAFF	TGCAGCGTTGGAGTTATGGAGGGGGCCACTGAAGCTTTCTTT
TRBV19	NA	TRBD1	TRBJ2-5	CASSGQGQETQYF	TGTGCCAGTAGTGGACAGGGCCAAGAGACCCAGTACTTC
TRBV11-1	NA	TRBD1	TRBJ1-1	CASSLEGTGFEAFF	TGTGCCAGCAGCTTAGAAGGGACAGGATTTGAAGCTTTCTTT
TRBV6-5	NA	NA	TRBJ2-7	CASSSSGTYEQYF	TGTGCCAGCAGTTCTTCAGGGACCTACGAGCAGTACTTC
TRBV10-2	few	NA	TRBJ2-7	CASSDPGLHEQYF	TGCGCCAGCAGTGATCCAGGGTTGCACGAGCAGTACTTC
TRBV7-2	few	NA	TRBJ1-1	CASSVPVRGTEAFF	TGTGCCAGCAGCGTACCAGTTAGGGGCACTGAAGCTTTCTTT
TRBV27	NA	NA	TRBJ1-4	CASSSRYSNEKLFF	TGTGCCAGCAGTTCACGGTATAGTAATGAAAAACTGTTTTTT
TRBV2	few	TRBD1	TRBJ1-5	CASSESGQGTSQPQHF	TGTGCCAGCAGTGAATCTGGACAGGGGACTAGTCAGCCCCAGCATTTT
TRBV10-3	NA	NA	TRBJ1-6	CAIKSDIRFPNSPLHF	TGTGCCATCAAATCCGACATAAGATTCCCAAATTCACCCCTCCACTTT
TRBV6-5	NA	TRBD1	TRBJ2-7	CASRRTGAYEQYF	TGTGCCAGCAGACGGACAGGAGCCTACGAGCAGTACTTC
TRBV6-1	NA	NA	TRBJ1-2	CASSEGPSSNYGYTF	TGTGCCAGCAGTGAAGGCCCAAGCTCGAACTATGGCTACACCTTC
TRBV29-1	NA	TRBD1	TRBJ1-4	CSVGQGVTNEKLFF	TGCAGCGTCGGACAGGGGGTTACTAATGAAAAACTGTTTTTT
TRBV6-1	NA	NA	TRBJ1-1	CASSELAPNTEAFF	TGTGCCAGCAGTGAATTGGCCCCGAACACTGAAGCTTTCTTT
TRBV7-8	NA	TRBD1	TRBJ2-4	CASSLDRDRGYIQYF	TGTGCCAGCAGCTTAGACCGGGACAGGGGGTACATTCAGTACTTC
TRBV9	few	NA	TRBJ1-1	CASSVSGTTDTEAFF	TGTGCCAGCAGCGTCTCCGGGACAACGGACACTGAAGCTTTCTTT
TRBV29-1	NA	NA	TRBJ1-1	CSVIRGGVNTEAFF	TGCAGCGTTATTCGGGGAGGAGTGAACACTGAAGCTTTCTTT
TRBV7-9	few	TRBD1	TRBJ1-4	CASSLLTGGEKLFF	TGTGCCAGCAGCTTACTGACAGGGGGGGAAAAACTGTTTTTT
TRBV29-1	NA	NA	TRBJ1-1	CSVGAANTEAFF	TGCAGCGTTGGGGCAGCGAACACTGAAGCTTTCTTT
TRBV9	NA	NA	TRBJ2-3	CASTAYGGYDTDTQYF	TGTGCCAGCACCGCTTACGGGGGTTATGACACAGATACGCAGTATTTT
TRBV7-2	NA	TRBD1	TRBJ1-2	CASSAGQGSSGYTF	TGTGCCAGCAGCGCGGGACAGGGTTCTTCGGGCTACACCTTC
TRBV7-6	once	TRBD1	TRBJ2-5	CASSRDRQETQYF	TGTGCCAGCAGCAGGGACAGACAAGAGACCCAGTACTTC